These 15 T cell receptor beta chains originate from one sample sequenced in a study of blood T cells in healthy people across ages. A sample-barcoded 5' primer and a J-beta primer mix were used in a second PCR of roughly 7 to 11 cycles. TCRdb re-derived calls from the 5' RACE reads in MiXCR, one entry per CDR3 protein. The sample carries about 780,000 distinct CDR3 sequences, around half recorded once. The specimen sequenced was blood. The receptors were sampled from a man older than 75 in good health.

V and J are TRBV30 and TRBJ2-3, with 7 bases matching TRBD1. V dropped 3 bases and J dropped 2; count of bases not matched to a gene: 11. CDR3 length: 16 residues. The germline CDR1 and CDR2 sequences are GTSNPN and SVGIG (reference sequence). The CDR3 bases are TGTGCCTGGAGGGGAAGGGGACAGCCCACCACAGATACGCAGTATTTT. This encodes CAWRGRGQPTTDTQYF.

The chain links TRBV3-1 to TRBJ2-7; D could derive from TRBD1 or TRBD2 (6 bases each). V shed 4 bases and J shed 2 bases, with 18 bases lying between them. Germline values: CDR1 LGHDT, CDR2 YNNKEL (reference sequence). This CDR3 contains 16 residues. The CDR3 loop reads CASSPHRESGAYEQYF. Here the CDR3 DNA reads TGTGCCAGCAGCCCTCACAGGGAATCGGGGGCCTACGAGCAGTACTTC.

A few counts support this clonotype. The gene calls are TRBV20-1 and TRBJ2-2; D is perhaps TRBD1 (5 bases). CDR3 length: 15 amino acids. Looked up from germline, CDR1 is DFQATT and CDR2 is SNEGSKA (reference sequence). V lost 0 bases and J 1 base, leaving 9 bases between the germline ends. This chain's CDR3 is CSARDAGQNTGELFF. The CDR3 DNA reads TGCAGTGCTAGAGACGCAGGACAGAACACCGGGGAGCTGTTTTTT.

This clonotype was counted once. An end of the junction differs from the germline gene, which may be a read error. The chain has TRBV11-3 and TRBJ2-7; D is possibly TRBD1 (6 bases). The CDR3 has 13 amino acids. CDR1 SGHNT and CDR2 YENEEA come from the germline V gene. The CDR3 DNA reads TGTGCCAGAAGCTCTAATGGGGGCCACGAGCAGTACTTC. Translation: CARSSNGGHEQYF.

Written as DNA, the CDR3 is TGTGCCAGCTCACCACGGCAGGCCCAAGAGACCCAGTACTTC. Its translation: CASSPRQAQETQYF. The rearrangement joins TRBV18 to TRBJ2-4; no clear D. The J call could be wrong; TRBJ2-5 is a better fit for the DNA end. Germline V lookup: CDR1 KGHSH, CDR2 LQKENI. The CDR3 spans 14 residues.

This chain uses TRBV12-3 or TRBV12-4 with TRBJ1-2, with 10 nucleotides matching TRBD1. CDR3 length equals 12 residues. The V and J ends lost 7 bases and 12 bases, in that order; junction bases with no gene match: 8. CDR3 nucleotide sequence: TGTGCCAGCAACATACTCGGGACAGGGGACACCTTC. Translation: CASNILGTGDTF.

This clonotype appeared a single time. The J gene is TRBJ2-4, the V gene TRBV6-1; 7 bases agree with TRBD1. The assigned J gene may be wrong: the sequence end matches TRBJ2-7 better. The CDR3 is made up of 13 amino acids. Germline-derived CDR1 and CDR2 are MNHNS and SASEGT. DNA of the CDR3: TGTGCCAGCAGTGATAAGGGGGCGGGCGAGCAGTACTTC. Its protein product is CASSDKGAGEQYF.

The CDR3 nucleotides read TGTGCCAGCAGGGGGATGGGACTAGTTGATGAGCAGTTCTTC. Protein product: CASRGMGLVDEQFF. This rearrangement joins TRBV13 to TRBJ2-1, with 8 bases aligning to TRBD2. V lost 6 bases to trimming and J lost 8 bases; unmatched junction nucleotides: 9. The CDR3 loop spans 14 amino acids. From germline, CDR1 is PRHDT and CDR2 FYEKMQ (reference sequence).

J is TRBJ1-2 and V is TRBV25-1, with D possibly TRBD1 on 5 matching bases. The ends were cut back, 2 bases at V and 7 bases at J, with 11 bases in the middle. CDR1 and CDR2 from the germline V gene are MGHDK and SYGVNS. This CDR3 contains 13 residues. This chain's CDR3 is CASSEQGIGGYTF. In nucleotides, the CDR3 is TGTGCCAGCAGTGAACAGGGAATAGGTGGCTACACCTTC.

The chain joins TRBV20-1 to TRBJ2-4; TRBD1 might be the D (5 bases). The CDR3 extends over 11 amino acids. Germline CDR1 reads DFQATT; CDR2 reads SNEGSKA (reference sequence). The ends were cut back, 6 bases at V and 13 bases at J, with 16 bases in the middle. This chain's CDR3 is CSAPTEREQYF. The CDR3 bases are TGCAGTGCACCGACAGAGAGAGAGCAGTACTTC.

Worth noting for this clonotype: A clone one base away is much larger, so this may be a read error. The CDR3 DNA sequence: TGCAGCACCCGACAGGGAATGGATGAGCAGTACTTC. It is translated as CSTRQGMDEQYF. V gene TRBV29-1 combines with J gene TRBJ2-7, with 7 bases aligning to TRBD1. The CDR3 is 12 amino acids. The germline V gene has CDR1 SQVTM and CDR2 ANQGSEA. V gave up 8 bases and J gave up 7 bases; unmatched junction bases: 11.

This sequence joins TRBV5-1 and TRBJ2-7, with D tentatively TRBD1 (5 bases). V lost 1 base to trimming and J lost 5 bases, with 13 bases between them. The germline gives CDR1 SGHRS, CDR2 YFSETQ. The CDR3 is made up of 14 amino acids. The DNA of the CDR3 is TGCGCCAGCAGCTTGCGGATAGGGGTGGACGAGCAGTACTTC. This gives the protein CASSLRIGVDEQYF.

On this clonotype itself: Since a much larger clone is just one base distant, this may be a read error. V gene TRBV12-3 or TRBV12-4 combines with J gene TRBJ1-4; no reliable D call. The CDR3 totals 15 residues. V was clipped by 10 bases and J by 5 bases, with 20 bases between them. CDR3 sequence (DNA): TGTGCCACCTCACCTAGCGGCAGGCGGAATGAAAAACTGTTTTTT. Amino acids: CATSPSGRRNEKLFF.

The chain uses TRBV29-1 and TRBJ2-5; TRBD2 aligns across 8 bases. The germline V gene has CDR1 SQVTM and CDR2 ANQGSEA. J lost 1 base, V lost 6 bases, and 4 bases had no gene match. The CDR3 contains 13 residues. The CDR3 loop reads CSVESGSQETQYF. The CDR3 nucleotides are TGCAGCGTCGAGAGCGGGAGCCAAGAGACCCAGTACTTC.

Worth noting for this clonotype: The junction departs from germline at one end; a sequencing error may be responsible. This sequence joins TRBV7-7 and TRBJ2-3; D is undetermined. There are 15 residues in the CDR3. Germline-derived CDR1 and CDR2 are SSHAT and FNYEAQ (reference sequence). CDR3: CASSLIPASTDTQYF. In nucleotides, the CDR3 is TGTGCTAGCAGCTTAATTCCAGCCAGTACAGATACGCAGTATTTT. The entire variable domain, with the rest obtained from reference TRBV7-7 and TRBJ2-3, is as follows: GAGVSQSPRYKVTKRGQDVTLRCDPISSHATLYWYQQALGQGPEFLTYFNYEAQPDKSGLPSDRFSAERPEGSISTLTIQRTEQRDSAMYRCASSLIPASTDTQYFGPGTRLTVL.